A single sample is the source of the 20 T cell receptor beta chains below, sequenced in a study of response to subunit inactivated influenza vaccine. TCRdb called the RT-PCR reads again in MiXCR, with one record for every CDR3 protein. The sample carries 150,000 to 200,000 distinct CDR3 sequences, approximately 11% recorded once. The source material was non-naive T cells sorted from PBMCs, sampled 45 days after vaccination. The receptors derive from a man aged 45-60 years who received an inactivated influenza vaccine.

V and J are TRBV25-1 and TRBJ2-3; TRBD2 is a possible D gene (6 bases). The CDR3 is made up of 15 amino acids. Germline CDR1 reads MGHDK; CDR2 reads SYGVNS. V lost 4 bases and J lost 0, with 11 bases in between. The DNA of the CDR3 is TGTGCCAGCAGTGCTTCCGGGACTAGCACAGATACGCAGTATTTT. It codes for CASSASGTSTDTQYF.

The chain employs TRBV12-3 or TRBV12-4 and TRBJ1-2; possible D gene TRBD1, 6 bases. The CDR3 sequence is 11 residues long. V was cut by 5 bases and J by 13 bases, with 14 bases left in between. The CDR3: CASSLTGRGTF. CDR3 nucleotides: TGTGCCAGCAGTCTCACAGGGAGAGGCACCTTC.

This clonotype has just a few counts. The chain links TRBV7-2 to TRBJ2-7; 11 bases align to TRBD2. The V and J ends lost 4 bases and 4 bases, in that order; junction bases with no gene match: 9. Per the germline V gene, CDR1 is SGHTA and CDR2 is FQGNSA. The CDR3 contains 16 residues. The chain's CDR3 is CASSSWGTSGIYEQYF. The CDR3 DNA is TGTGCCAGCAGCTCCTGGGGGACTAGCGGAATATACGAGCAGTACTTC.

This clonotype was detected only a few times. The rearrangement links TRBV11-2 to TRBJ2-1; 8 bases are shared with TRBD2. V shed 3 bases and J 6 bases; nucleotides not matched to a gene: 7. Germline V gene sequence: CDR1 SGHAT, CDR2 FQNNGV. This CDR3 contains 15 residues. Written as DNA, the CDR3 is TGTGCCAGCAGCTTCGGGGGGGAAAGGGTCAATGAGCAGTTCTTC. Translation: CASSFGGERVNEQFF.

J is TRBJ2-3 and V is TRBV7-2; 14 positions agree with TRBD2. This CDR3 comprises 16 residues. V shed 5 bases, J shed 7 bases, and the junction held 8 bases outside the gene matches. The V gene's germline CDR1 is SGHTA and CDR2 FQGNSA. The CDR3 here is CASSHGLAGGRNTQYF. The CDR3 DNA reads TGTGCCAGCAGCCACGGACTAGCGGGAGGCCGGAATACGCAGTATTTT.

In DNA, the CDR3 is TGTGCCAGCAGCCTGTACCCCGGGGGAATGAACACTGAAGCTTTCTTT. Its translation is CASSLYPGGMNTEAFF. The chain carries TRBV28 and TRBJ1-1, with D perhaps matching TRBD1 (5 bases). The CDR3 is made up of 16 amino acids. Trimming pared 6 bases from V and 0 bases from J, leaving 17 bases between. Germline V gene lookup returns CDR1 MDHEN and CDR2 SYDVKM.

This clonotype was counted a few times. The V gene is TRBV7-3, the J gene TRBJ2-3; maybe TRBD2 (5 bases). The V gene's germline CDR1 is SGHTA and CDR2 FQGTGA. V lost 5 bases and J 4 bases, leaving 16 bases between the germline ends. This CDR3 is 15 amino acids long. Here the CDR3 reads CASSPSSGLADTQYF. The CDR3 DNA reads as TGTGCCAGCAGCCCTAGCAGCGGCCTGGCAGATACGCAGTATTTT.

By sample share, this clonotype is medium-sized (0.01 to 0.1%). This chain connects TRBV12-3 or TRBV12-4 to TRBJ2-3; D tentatively reads TRBD1 or TRBD2 (5 bases each). V lost 6 bases and J lost 3, with 19 bases in between. The CDR3 spans 16 residues. CDR3 sequence: CASSPGLSVVTDTQYF. CDR3 bases: TGTGCCAGCAGCCCGGGGCTGAGCGTTGTGACAGATACGCAGTATTTT.

This clonotype was counted only a few times. The genes are TRBV5-1 and TRBJ2-2; D is perhaps TRBD1 (5 bases). The CDR3 spans 15 residues. Deletions cut 2 bases from V and 4 bases from J, with 12 bases between. The germline V gene has CDR1 SGHRS and CDR2 YFSETQ. CDR3 in amino acids: CASSFGQGSTGELFF. CDR3 coding DNA: TGCGCCAGCAGCTTTGGCCAGGGTAGCACCGGGGAGCTGTTTTTT.

This clonotype was observed a handful of times. The chain combines TRBV5-1 with TRBJ1-1, with D possibly TRBD1 on 6 matching bases. The CDR3 extends over 14 amino acids. Germline V gene lookup returns CDR1 SGHRS and CDR2 YFSETQ. Trimming pared 3 bases from V and 3 bases from J, leaving 12 bases between. CDR3 loop: CASSSRGVDTEAFF. CDR3 bases: TGCGCCAGCAGCTCAAGGGGGGTGGACACTGAAGCTTTCTTT.

The chain employs TRBV18 and TRBJ1-4; TRBD1 might be the D (6 bases). The length of the CDR3 is 16 residues. Germline V gene data show CDR1 as KGHSH and CDR2 as LQKENI. V lost 4 bases to trimming and J lost 6 bases, with 18 bases between them. The CDR3 DNA reads as TGTGCCAGCTCACAGATGGAGATACAGGGAGATGAAAAACTGTTTTTT. It yields the protein CASSQMEIQGDEKLFF.

The chain joins TRBV3-1 to TRBJ1-2; D is possibly TRBD1 (6 bases). Germline V lookup: CDR1 LGHDT, CDR2 YNNKEL (reference sequence). This CDR3 contains 14 residues. Trimming took 4 bases from V and 5 from J, leaving 14 bases between them. The CDR3 nucleotides are TGTGCCAGCAGCCCGGGACACCGAACTTATGGCTACACCTTC. The encoded protein is CASSPGHRTYGYTF.

This chain uses TRBV20-1 with TRBJ2-4; D uncertain. Trimming left V 0 bases short and J 0 bases short, with 21 bases between. The CDR3 has 19 amino acids. The V gene's germline CDR1 is DFQATT and CDR2 SNEGSKA (reference sequence). DNA for the CDR3: TGCAGTGCTAGAGACCGGAGACCCAGCCTTGAAGGAGCCAAAAACATTCAGTACTTC. Its protein is CSARDRRPSLEGAKNIQYF.

This clonotype was counted many times. This sequence joins TRBV15 and TRBJ1-2; no firm D call. Trimming took off 4 bases at V and 0 bases at J, with 6 bases between the two ends. This CDR3 spans 13 amino acids. Germline V lookup: CDR1 LNHNV, CDR2 YYDKDF (reference sequence). The CDR3 coding sequence is TGTGCCACCAGCAAGGGCGCTAACTATGGCTACACCTTC. The encoded protein is CATSKGANYGYTF.

This clonotype was found a few times. This chain joins TRBV7-2 and TRBJ2-3; 13 nucleotides match TRBD2. Germline V lookup: CDR1 SGHTA, CDR2 FQGNSA. The CDR3 spans 16 residues. J gave up 3 bases and V 0 bases, and 0 bases lay outside the gene matches. The CDR3 DNA reads as TGTGCCAGCAGCTTAGCGACTAGCGGGAGGACAGATACGCAGTATTTT. Amino acids: CASSLATSGRTDTQYF. The full variable domain, in which reference TRBV7-2 and TRBJ2-3 provide the parts outside the CDR3, is GAGVSQSPSNKVTEKGKDVELRCDPISGHTALYWYRQSLGQGLEFLIYFQGNSAPDKSGLPSDRFSAERTGGSVSTLTIQRTQQEDSAVYLCASSLATSGRTDTQYFGPGTRLTVL.

The chain employs TRBV20-1 and TRBJ2-1; unclear D gene. Trimming took 5 bases from V and 4 from J, leaving 6 bases between them. CDR1 and CDR2 from the germline V gene are DFQATT and SNEGSKA (reference sequence). The CDR3 extends over 11 amino acids. The CDR3 here is CSAPEYNEQFF. CDR3 sequence (DNA): TGCAGTGCTCCAGAATACAATGAGCAGTTCTTC.

This clonotype was seen a handful of times. This chain joins TRBV15 and TRBJ2-6; TRBD2 might be the D (5 bases). Germline CDR1 LNHNV, CDR2 YYDKDF (reference sequence). The CDR3 extends over 19 amino acids. Trimming removed 5 bases from V and 1 base from J, with 21 bases in between. Here the CDR3 reads CATSGPSPTGFSGANVLTF. The DNA of the CDR3 is TGTGCCACCAGCGGACCATCCCCAACGGGATTTTCTGGGGCCAACGTCCTGACTTTC.

The rearrangement joins TRBV9 to TRBJ2-2; unclear D gene. The V end was cut by 0 bases, the J end by 7 bases, with 16 bases between. Germline-derived CDR1 and CDR2 are SGDLS and YYNGEE. The CDR3 consists of 16 residues. The CDR3 DNA sequence: TGTGCCAGCAGCGTAGGTTCGGGCCAGGTGAACGGGGAGCTGTTTTTT. Its translation: CASSVGSGQVNGELFF.

This chain uses TRBV20-1 with TRBJ1-1; D gene unclear. V was pared by 3 bases and J by 3 bases, with 11 bases between. Germline CDR1 DFQATT, CDR2 SNEGSKA (reference sequence). This CDR3 has 13 residues. CDR3 in amino acids: CSARGSRYTEAFF. CDR3 coding DNA: TGCAGTGCTAGGGGGAGTAGGTACACTGAAGCTTTCTTT.

This sequence joins TRBV10-3 and TRBJ2-2, with D hard to call. Germline-derived CDR1 and CDR2 are ENHRY and SYGVKD. The CDR3 loop spans 16 amino acids. Trimming cost V 2 bases and J 6 bases, with 16 bases left between them. DNA for the CDR3: TGTGCCATCAGTGAGAAAGAACTAATAATCTCCGGGGAGCTGTTTTTT. Protein: CAISEKELIISGELFF.